The sequence of this T cell receptor (beta chain) was determined in a study of T cell repertoires in cytomegalovirus infection (dated by TCRdb to about 2019). Regarding the complete study: Alongside well-studied HLA-B-restricted epitopes, the peptide stimulations were aimed at recently identified HLA-C-restricted CMV epitopes, whose presentation resists viral immunomodulation. Donor HLA type was relevant to the analysis, because carriage of CMV infection together with the matching HLA type was indicated by public TCR beta signatures.

General conclusions and limits of the study: The ex vivo response was dominated by HLA-C-restricted CMV-specific TCR beta clonotypes, and the single most frequent clonotype in two of eight donors was supplied by these HLA-C-restricted clonotypes. In both this cohort and an independent cohort of some 380 donors, the cumulative frequency of public TCR beta family members distinguished carriers of CMV infection plus the relevant HLA type.

This clonotype appeared a single time. Its antigen remains undetermined. Base-call qualities are not available, and no considerably larger clone is one nucleotide away. One read alone is a weak basis. The germline V gene encodes CDR1 SGHTA and CDR2 FQGNSA. The cysteine opens and the phenylalanine closes a CDR3 of 14 amino acids. Kept here is only the CDR3 DNA, which spans 42 bases and is read in frame from base 1. Trimming removed 5 bases from V and 3 bases from J; the gene matches leave 5 bases unexplained. Sequencing instrument: Illumina HiSeq 1500. TCRdb ran its own pipeline on the public reads, namely fastp trimming at Q25 and MiXCR clone calling, and kept in-frame beta chains. Rows matching on CDR3 protein sequence are summarized as one entry with the most common DNA and genes. Across this sample there are hundreds of thousands of distinct CDR3 sequences, with around a third seen only once. Clones ranked in the top ten supply 15% to 20% of the sample.

The treatment or condition label on this specimen signifies: in vitro stimulation with specific CMV peptide epitopes to enrich CMV-specific T cells. The rearranged segments are TRBV7-2 and TRBJ2-5, with 8 middle bases fitting TRBD2. This sequence originates from a human donor in good health (CMV status not recorded). Some clones in this sample may be carry-over from other donors' samples. Sequences were derived from cultured PBMCs, sampled from culture after CMV antigen stimulation. The base sequence is TGTGCCAGCAGCCCCAAGGGACTAGAAGAGACCCAGTACTTC. Its protein reads: CASSPKGLEETQYF.